This is a list of T cell receptor beta chains from one sample in a study of CD8+CD57+ T cells in acquired aplastic anemia. TCRdb reanalysed the reads using MiXCR and keeps one entry per CDR3 protein. The data show tens of thousands of distinct CDR3 sequences, with over 45% seen just once and about 2.5% held by the top ten. The sequencing input was sorted CD4+, CD8+, or CD8+CD57+ T cells (not recorded which) from PBMCs. The source of these receptors is a human donor in good health, serving as a control. Both conserved end residues are part of each CDR3. D genes are given only for firm matches. Clone size appears in some rows only: once, few, many, or a class for an expanded clone.

clone_size: -
j_call: TRBJ2-7
d_call: -
v_call: TRBV5-8
cdr3_nt: TGTGCCAGCAGCCGGGACTGGGCAGGGGAGCAGTACTTC
cdr3_aa: CASSRDWAGEQYF

clone_size: -
j_call: TRBJ2-5
d_call: TRBD2
v_call: TRBV2
cdr3_nt: TGTGCCAGCAGTGACGGGACTAGCGGTGAGACCCAGTACTTC
cdr3_aa: CASSDGTSGETQYF

clone_size: many
j_call: TRBJ2-1
d_call: -
v_call: TRBV5-4
cdr3_nt: TGTGCCAGCAGCTTGGAAGGAGGGGTCGCCTACAATGAGCAGTTCTTC
cdr3_aa: CASSLEGGVAYNEQFF

clone_size: many
j_call: TRBJ2-1
d_call: -
v_call: TRBV19
cdr3_nt: TGTGCCAGTAGTATCGGGAATAGTGGCAATGAGCAGTTCTTC
cdr3_aa: CASSIGNSGNEQFF

clone_size: -
j_call: TRBJ2-3
d_call: -
v_call: TRBV25-1
cdr3_nt: TGTGCCACAAGGGGGGATACGCAGTATTTT
cdr3_aa: CATRGDTQYF

clone_size: few
j_call: TRBJ2-5
d_call: -
v_call: TRBV7-3
cdr3_nt: TGTGCCAGCAGCCTAAGAACTCAAGAGACCCAGTACTTC
cdr3_aa: CASSLRTQETQYF

clone_size: -
j_call: TRBJ2-7
d_call: TRBD2
v_call: TRBV4-2
cdr3_nt: TGTGCCAGCAGCTCGCTAGCGGGGGGCGAGCAGTACTTC
cdr3_aa: CASSSLAGGEQYF

clone_size: -
j_call: TRBJ1-1
d_call: -
v_call: TRBV30
cdr3_nt: TGTGCCTGGAGTCCAGGGTTTACTGAAGCTTTCTTT
cdr3_aa: CAWSPGFTEAFF

clone_size: medium-sized
j_call: TRBJ2-7
d_call: -
v_call: TRBV2
cdr3_nt: TGTGCCAGCAGCATCAACGGAGGTCGCTACGAGCAGTACTTC
cdr3_aa: CASSINGGRYEQYF

clone_size: -
j_call: TRBJ2-5
d_call: -
v_call: TRBV24-1
cdr3_nt: TGTGCCACCAGTGATAACCCCAGGGTAGGGGTAGGGGAGACCCAGTACTTC
cdr3_aa: CATSDNPRVGVGETQYF

clone_size: many
j_call: TRBJ2-7
d_call: TRBD1
v_call: TRBV19
cdr3_nt: TGTGCCAGTAGTATATCTTGGACAGGGCTGCGCGAGCAGTACTTC
cdr3_aa: CASSISWTGLREQYF

clone_size: many
j_call: TRBJ2-7
d_call: TRBD2
v_call: TRBV3-1
cdr3_nt: TGTGCCAGCAGCCCCCGGACTAGCGCGTCCTACGAGCAGTACTTC
cdr3_aa: CASSPRTSASYEQYF

clone_size: many
j_call: TRBJ1-5
d_call: -
v_call: TRBV30
cdr3_nt: TGTGCTTGCTCCTTAGGGGGATTTCAGCCCCAGCATTTT
cdr3_aa: CACSLGGFQPQHF

clone_size: -
j_call: TRBJ2-7
d_call: -
v_call: TRBV10-1
cdr3_nt: TGCGCCAGCAGTGAGTCGTCAGGCTACGAGCAGTACTTC
cdr3_aa: CASSESSGYEQYF

clone_size: -
j_call: TRBJ1-2
d_call: -
v_call: TRBV29-1
cdr3_nt: TGCAGCCTTGACAGGAACTATGGCTACACCTTC
cdr3_aa: CSLDRNYGYTF

clone_size: many
j_call: TRBJ1-6
d_call: TRBD1
v_call: TRBV5-1
cdr3_nt: TGCGCCAGCAGCAAGGACAGGGGGAATTCACCCCTCCACTTT
cdr3_aa: CASSKDRGNSPLHF

clone_size: -
j_call: TRBJ2-3
d_call: TRBD1
v_call: TRBV2
cdr3_nt: TGTGCCAGCAGCCAGGGGGCCAGCACAGATACGCAGTATTTT
cdr3_aa: CASSQGASTDTQYF

clone_size: many
j_call: TRBJ1-2
d_call: TRBD1
v_call: TRBV30
cdr3_nt: TGTGCCTGGAGTGACGAGGGGGCCTATGGCTACACCTTC
cdr3_aa: CAWSDEGAYGYTF

clone_size: -
j_call: TRBJ1-2
d_call: -
v_call: TRBV5-1
cdr3_nt: TGCGCCAGCAGCCACGGGGGCCCCTATGGCTACACCTTC
cdr3_aa: CASSHGGPYGYTF

clone_size: -
j_call: TRBJ1-1
d_call: -
v_call: TRBV7-9
cdr3_nt: TGTGCCAGCAGCATTACCGGGAACTCTGAAGCTTTCTTT
cdr3_aa: CASSITGNSEAFF

clone_size: many
j_call: TRBJ1-3
d_call: -
v_call: TRBV6-5
cdr3_nt: TGTGCCAGCAGTTCCCTGGGGGGGGTCGGAAACACCATATATTTT
cdr3_aa: CASSSLGGVGNTIYF

clone_size: medium-sized
j_call: TRBJ1-1
d_call: -
v_call: TRBV10-1
cdr3_nt: TGCGCCAGCAGCCCCGGGGGACAAAGGATCACTGAAGCTTTCTTT
cdr3_aa: CASSPGGQRITEAFF

clone_size: -
j_call: TRBJ1-2
d_call: TRBD1
v_call: TRBV11-1
cdr3_nt: TGTGCCAGCAGCTTAGCGACAGGGGTGTCTAACTATGGCTACACCTTC
cdr3_aa: CASSLATGVSNYGYTF

clone_size: -
j_call: TRBJ2-7
d_call: TRBD1
v_call: TRBV20-1
cdr3_nt: TGCAGTGCCGGACAGGTCTCCTACGAGCAGTACTTC
cdr3_aa: CSAGQVSYEQYF

clone_size: -
j_call: TRBJ2-2
d_call: TRBD2
v_call: TRBV5-1
cdr3_nt: TGCGCCAGCATGTGGCTAGCGGGGGACACCGGGGAGCTGTTTTTT
cdr3_aa: CASMWLAGDTGELFF

clone_size: -
j_call: TRBJ2-1
d_call: TRBD2
v_call: TRBV20-1
cdr3_nt: TGCAGTGCTACGGGACCCCGGACTAGCGGGGGTCAGAATGAGCAGTTCTTC
cdr3_aa: CSATGPRTSGGQNEQFF

clone_size: once
j_call: TRBJ1-5
d_call: -
v_call: TRBV7-3
cdr3_nt: TGTGCCAGCAGCTTACGTGTTGCAGGGGCTTATAGCAATCAACCCCAGCATTTT
cdr3_aa: CASSLRVAGAYSNQPQHF

clone_size: -
j_call: TRBJ2-3
d_call: -
v_call: TRBV29-1
cdr3_nt: TGCAGCGTTAGCAGGGGGGGCACAGATACGCAGTATTTT
cdr3_aa: CSVSRGGTDTQYF

clone_size: many
j_call: TRBJ2-7
d_call: TRBD1
v_call: TRBV3-1
cdr3_nt: TGTGCCAGCAGCCAATCCGGACAGGGAAGGTTCTACGAGCAGTACTTC
cdr3_aa: CASSQSGQGRFYEQYF

clone_size: few
j_call: TRBJ1-1
d_call: -
v_call: TRBV25-1
cdr3_nt: TGTGCCAGCAGTATGGGCTTGTGGGGGAACACTGAAGCTTCCTTT
cdr3_aa: CASSMGLWGNTEASF

clone_size: -
j_call: TRBJ2-3
d_call: -
v_call: TRBV19
cdr3_nt: TGTGCCAGTATGTTCAGGGAGACTAGCACAGATACGCAGTATTTT
cdr3_aa: CASMFRETSTDTQYF